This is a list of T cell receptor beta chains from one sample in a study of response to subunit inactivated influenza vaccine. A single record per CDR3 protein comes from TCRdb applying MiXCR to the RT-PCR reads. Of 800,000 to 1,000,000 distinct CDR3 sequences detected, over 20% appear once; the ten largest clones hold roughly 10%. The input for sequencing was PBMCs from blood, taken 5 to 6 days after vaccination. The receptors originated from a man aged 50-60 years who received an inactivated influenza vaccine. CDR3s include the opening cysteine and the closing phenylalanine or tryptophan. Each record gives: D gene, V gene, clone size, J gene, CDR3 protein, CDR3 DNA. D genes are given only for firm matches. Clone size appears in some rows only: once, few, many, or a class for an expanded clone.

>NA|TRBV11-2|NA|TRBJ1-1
CASSHSGRTTEAFF
TGTGCCAGCAGCCACTCCGGAAGAACCACTGAAGCTTTCTTT
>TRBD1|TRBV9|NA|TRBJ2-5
CASSGGTGYGETQYF
TGTGCCAGCAGCGGGGGGACAGGGTATGGAGAGACCCAGTACTTC
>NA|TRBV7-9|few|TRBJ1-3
CASSVSSGGNTIYF
TGTGCCAGCAGCGTTAGCTCAGGTGGAAACACCATATATTTT
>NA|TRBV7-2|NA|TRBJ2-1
CASSLASLGRHEQFF
TGTGCCAGCAGCTTAGCGTCCCTGGGCAGGCATGAGCAGTTCTTC
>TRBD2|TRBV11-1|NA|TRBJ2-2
CASRSTGTSGYWGTGELFF
TGTGCCAGCAGGTCTACCGGGACTAGCGGGTATTGGGGCACCGGGGAGCTGTTTTTT
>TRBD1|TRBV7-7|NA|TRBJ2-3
CASSRGQAASTDTQYF
TGTGCTAGCAGCCGCGGACAGGCCGCTAGCACAGATACGCAGTATTTT
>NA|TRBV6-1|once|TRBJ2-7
CASRPNQGYEQYF
TGTGCCAGCAGACCGAACCAGGGATACGAGCAGTACTTC
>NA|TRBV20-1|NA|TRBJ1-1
CSASPEGFEAFF
TGCAGTGCTAGTCCGGAGGGATTTGAAGCTTTCTTT
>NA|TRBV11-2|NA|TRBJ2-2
CASSLYWANTGELFF
TGTGCCAGCAGCTTGTATTGGGCGAACACCGGGGAGCTGTTTTTT
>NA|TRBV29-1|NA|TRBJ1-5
CSVAVGSNQPQHF
TGCAGCGTGGCCGTAGGTAGCAATCAGCCCCAGCATTTT
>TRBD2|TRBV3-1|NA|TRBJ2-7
CASSPAGVGEQYF
TGTGCCAGCAGCCCGGCGGGAGTGGGTGAGCAGTACTTC
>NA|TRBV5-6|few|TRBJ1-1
CASSLWVLNTEAFF
TGTGCCAGCAGCTTGTGGGTTTTAAACACTGAAGCTTTCTTT
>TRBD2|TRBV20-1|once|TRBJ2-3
CSARDGGGGTTDTQYF
TGCAGTGCTAGAGATGGTGGCGGGGGGACCACAGATACGCAGTATTTT
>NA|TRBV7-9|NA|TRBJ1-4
CASRPSVGGRELFF
TGTGCCAGCAGGCCTTCAGTGGGGGGACGAGAACTGTTTTTT
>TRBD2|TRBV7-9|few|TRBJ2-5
CASSPGLAGGLQETQYF
TGTGCCAGCAGCCCCGGACTAGCGGGGGGCCTCCAAGAGACCCAGTACTTC
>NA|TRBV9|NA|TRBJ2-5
CASSVVLAGTQYF
TGTGCCAGCAGCGTAGTACTAGCTGGGACCCAGTACTTC
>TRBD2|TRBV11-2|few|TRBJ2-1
CASSSPGGSLRSYNEQFF
TGTGCCAGCAGCTCACCGGGGGGTTCGCTTCGGTCCTACAATGAGCAGTTCTTC
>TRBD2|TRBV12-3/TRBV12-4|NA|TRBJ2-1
CASSTRTSGNYNEQFF
TGTGCCAGCAGCACCAGGACTAGCGGGAACTACAATGAGCAGTTCTTC
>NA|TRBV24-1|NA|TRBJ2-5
CATSDPGTSGTQYF
TGTGCCACCAGTGATCCCGGCACGTCGGGGACCCAGTACTTC
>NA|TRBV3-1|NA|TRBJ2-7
CASSHDTSYEQYF
TGTGCCAGCAGCCATGACACCTCCTACGAGCAGTACTTC
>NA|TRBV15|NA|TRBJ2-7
CATSRDPGHEQYF
TGTGCCACCAGCAGAGATCCCGGACACGAGCAGTACTTC
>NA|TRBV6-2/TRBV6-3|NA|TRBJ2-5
CASSYDSKGETQYF
TGTGCCAGCAGTTACGACTCGAAAGGAGAGACCCAGTACTTC
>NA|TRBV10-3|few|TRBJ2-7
CATGYPDRTYEQYF
TGTGCCACTGGTTACCCGGACCGTACCTACGAGCAGTACTTC
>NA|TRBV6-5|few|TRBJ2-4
CASSSPDLAKNIQYF
TGTGCCAGCAGTTCCCCGGACCTAGCCAAAAACATTCAGTACTTC